This entry features one TCR beta chain sequence. Its antigen is still unknown. The data are from a study of OX40 agonist ivuxolimab in advanced cancers. Whole-study results and caveats: Clones of CD4+ and CD8+ blood T cells grew by week 6 at doses of 0.1 to 3.0 mg/kg. Among the lowest peripheral clonal expansion occurred in 0.1-3.0 mg/kg partial responders.

Generated by immunoSEQ multiplex PCR, the TCRdb table keeps only in-frame clones and is missing some. The sample lists roughly 62,000 clones; about 85% were seen once. The study sampled blood at baseline, cycle 4 day 1, and cycle 7 day 1. The sequences come from CD4+ or CD8+ T cells sorted from blood, collected in a trial of the OX40 agonist ivuxolimab. The origin of this receptor is an adult with an advanced solid tumor such as melanoma, head and neck, liver or kidney cancer.

The CDR3 DNA follows: TGTGCCAGCAGTGGGGGAATAGCGACAAGCTCCTACAATGAGCAGTTCTTC. As protein: CASSGGIATSSYNEQFF. J is TRBJ2-1 and V is TRBV25-1, with a possible D match to TRBD2 (5 bases). Germline V gives CDR1 MGHDK, CDR2 SYGVNS. The CDR3 is 17 amino acids. V lost 4 bases, J lost 0 bases, and 16 bases lay in between.